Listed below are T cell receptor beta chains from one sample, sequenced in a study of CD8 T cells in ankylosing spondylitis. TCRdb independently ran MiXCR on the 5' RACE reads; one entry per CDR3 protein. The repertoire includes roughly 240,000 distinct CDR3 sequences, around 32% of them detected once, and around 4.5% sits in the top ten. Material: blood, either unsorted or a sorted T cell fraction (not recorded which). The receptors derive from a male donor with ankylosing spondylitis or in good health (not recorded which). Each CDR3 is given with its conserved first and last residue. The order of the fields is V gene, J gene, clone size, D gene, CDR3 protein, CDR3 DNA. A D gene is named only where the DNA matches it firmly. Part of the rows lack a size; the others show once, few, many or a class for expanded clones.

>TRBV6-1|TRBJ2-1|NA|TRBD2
CASSEERGGSYNEQFF
TGTGCCAGCAGTGAAGAGCGGGGGGGCTCCTACAATGAGCAGTTCTTC
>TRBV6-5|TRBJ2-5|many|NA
CASSSEYGETQYF
TGTGCCAGCAGTTCCGAATATGGAGAGACCCAGTACTTC
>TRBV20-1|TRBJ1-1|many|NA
CSARDPGQGGTEAFF
TGCAGTGCTAGAGATCCAGGGCAGGGAGGCACTGAAGCTTTCTTT
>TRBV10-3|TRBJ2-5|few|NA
CAAAGLQQETQYF
TGTGCCGCGGCCGGGCTCCAACAAGAGACCCAGTACTTC
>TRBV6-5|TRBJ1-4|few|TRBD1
CASSYPVTGGETNEKLFF
TGTGCCAGCAGTTACCCGGTGACAGGGGGCGAAACTAATGAAAAACTGTTTTTT
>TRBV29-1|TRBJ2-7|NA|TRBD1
CSVLQGVGREQYF
TGCAGCGTACTACAGGGGGTAGGGAGGGAGCAGTACTTC
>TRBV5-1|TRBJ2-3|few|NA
CASSQNVDTQYF
TGCGCCAGCAGCCAAAATGTAGATACGCAGTATTTT
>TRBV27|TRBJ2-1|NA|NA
CASGETNQYNEQFF
TGTGCCAGCGGTGAGACTAACCAGTACAATGAGCAGTTCTTC
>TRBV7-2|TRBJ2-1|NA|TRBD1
CASSPRDRVFGYNEHFF
TGTGCCAGCAGCCCAAGGGACAGGGTATTCGGTTACAATGAGCACTTCTTC
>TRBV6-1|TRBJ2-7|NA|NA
CASSLLGVEEQYF
TGTGCCAGCAGTCTCTTAGGGGTCGAGGAGCAGTACTTC
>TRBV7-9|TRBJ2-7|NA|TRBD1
CASSSLGGQGEEQYF
TGTGCCAGCAGCTCCCTCGGGGGACAGGGCGAAGAGCAGTACTTC
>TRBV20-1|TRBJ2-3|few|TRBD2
CSARHLAGRQSSTDTQYF
TGCAGTGCTAGACACCTAGCGGGGCGGCAATCTAGCACAGATACGCAGTATTTT
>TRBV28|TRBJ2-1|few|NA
CASSRGRDEQFF
TGTGCCAGCAGTCGGGGGCGAGATGAGCAGTTCTTC
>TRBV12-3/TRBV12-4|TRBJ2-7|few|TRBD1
CASSPPGQAYEQYF
TGTGCCAGCAGTCCCCCGGGACAGGCCTACGAGCAGTACTTC
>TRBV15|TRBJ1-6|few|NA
CATSPRRGNSPLHF
TGTGCCACCAGCCCCCGAAGGGGTAATTCACCCCTCCACTTT
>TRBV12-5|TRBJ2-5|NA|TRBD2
CASGLRAGAQETQYF
TGTGCTAGTGGTTTAAGAGCGGGGGCACAAGAGACCCAGTACTTC
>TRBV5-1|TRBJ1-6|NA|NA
CASSLEFQGNSPLHF
TGCGCCAGCAGCTTGGAATTCCAAGGGAATTCACCCCTCCACTTT
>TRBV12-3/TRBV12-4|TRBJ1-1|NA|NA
CASSSHREVDTEAFF
TGTGCCAGCAGTTCGCACAGGGAGGTGGACACTGAAGCTTTCTTT